The clone carrying this TCR beta chain occurred a few times. Its target is not known. Germline CDR1 reads MNHNY; CDR2 reads SVGAGI (reference sequence). The CDR3 sequence is 14 residues long. V gave up 6 bases and J gave up 2 bases; unmatched junction bases: 7. Individual cDNA molecules were tagged with unique molecular identifiers, the study reported. TCRdb ran MiXCR on the 5' RACE reads and lists one entry per CDR3 protein. The table shows about 50,000 distinct CDR3 sequences, with 8% to 10% occurring only once. The data stem from a study of early T cells in non-severe SARS-CoV-2 infection. In the study overall: With bulk RNA from unsorted whole blood as input, sequencing yielded unpaired chains.

Study results and limitations: VDJdb matching skewed toward anti-spike CD8 responses, missing private and CD4 specificities.

This clonotype originated in an adult who was a healthcare worker with PCR-confirmed SARS-CoV-2 infection or an uninfected control (not recorded which). The material sequenced was whole blood. J is TRBJ2-7 and V is TRBV6-6; 7 bases fit TRBD1. CDR3 nucleotides: TGTGCCAGCAGATGGGACAGTTACACCTACGAGCAGTACTTC. It yields the protein CASRWDSYTYEQYF.